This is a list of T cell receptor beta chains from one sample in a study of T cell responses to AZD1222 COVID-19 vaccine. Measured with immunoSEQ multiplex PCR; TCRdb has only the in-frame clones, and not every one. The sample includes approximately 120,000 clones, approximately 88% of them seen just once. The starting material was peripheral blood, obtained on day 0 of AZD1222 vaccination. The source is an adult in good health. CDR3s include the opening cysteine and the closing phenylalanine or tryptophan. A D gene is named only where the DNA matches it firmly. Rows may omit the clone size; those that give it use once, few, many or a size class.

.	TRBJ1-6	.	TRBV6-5	TGTGCCAGCAGTTACTCCTATAATTCACCCCTCCACTTT	CASSYSYNSPLHF
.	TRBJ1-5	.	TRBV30	TGTGCCTGGAGTGTACGCGGTTCAGCCCAGCATTTT	CAWSVRGSAQHF
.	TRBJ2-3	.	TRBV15	TGTGCCACCAGCAGACTACCATTCCCGGATACGCAGTATTTT	CATSRLPFPDTQYF
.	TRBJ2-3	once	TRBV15	TGTGCCACCAGCAGAGCCAAACTTGGCACAGATACGCAGTATTTT	CATSRAKLGTDTQYF
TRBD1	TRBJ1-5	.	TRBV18	TGTGCCAGCTCCCCCCTGGGGACAGGGATAGAAAATCAGCCCCAGCATTTT	CASSPLGTGIENQPQHF
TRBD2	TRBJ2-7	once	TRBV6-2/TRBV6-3	TGTGCCAGCAGTAAAGCGGGGTCCTACGAGCAGTACTTC	CASSKAGSYEQYF
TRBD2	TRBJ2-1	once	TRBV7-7	TGTGCTAGCAGCTCTAATAGCGGGGGCTGGGATGAGCAGTTCTTC	CASSSNSGGWDEQFF
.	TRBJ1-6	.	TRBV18	TGTGCCAGCTCACGACAGGAGGCGAATTCACCCCTCCACTTT	CASSRQEANSPLHF
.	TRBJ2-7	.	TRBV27	TGTGCCAGCAGTTTATATGTTGCGGGCCACGAGCAGTACTTC	CASSLYVAGHEQYF
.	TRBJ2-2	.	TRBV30	TGTGCCTGGGGGCGGCGGACCGGGGAGCTGTTTTTT	CAWGRRTGELFF
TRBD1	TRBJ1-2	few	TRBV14	TGTGCCAGCAGCCCGGACAGGGACTATGGCTACACCTTC	CASSPDRDYGYTF
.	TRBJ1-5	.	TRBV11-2	TGTGCCAGCAGCTTAATGACAGGAGGACAGCCCCAGCATTTT	CASSLMTGGQPQHF
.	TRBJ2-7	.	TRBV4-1	TGCGCCAGCAGCCAAGGACGGGTTACCTACGAGCAGTACTTC	CASSQGRVTYEQYF
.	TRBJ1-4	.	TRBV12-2	TGTGCAAGTCGCCGACAGGGGGCGGGTGAAAAACTGTTTTTT	CASRRQGAGEKLFF
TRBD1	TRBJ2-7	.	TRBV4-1	TGCGCCAGCAGCCAAACGCCGGGACAGGGGGCGATAAACGAGCAGTACTTC	CASSQTPGQGAINEQYF
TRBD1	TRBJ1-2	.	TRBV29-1	TGCAGCGTTCGGACAGGGAGCGGCTACACCTTC	CSVRTGSGYTF
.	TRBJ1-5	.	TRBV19	TGTGCCAGTAGTATAATGGGGGGTGCTAATCAGCCCCAGCATTTT	CASSIMGGANQPQHF
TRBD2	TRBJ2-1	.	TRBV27	TGTGCCAGCCACCCCGTCGGGAGCGGGGGGATAAATGAGCAGTTCTTC	CASHPVGSGGINEQFF
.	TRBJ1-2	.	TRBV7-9	TGTGCCAGCAGTGAGGGGGGGTCCTATGGCTACACCTTC	CASSEGGSYGYTF
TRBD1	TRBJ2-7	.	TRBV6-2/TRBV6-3	TGTGCCAGCAGTCGAGACAGGGGAGAGCAGTACTTC	CASSRDRGEQYF
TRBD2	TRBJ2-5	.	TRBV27	TGTGCCAGCAGTCAGCCGGGGGGGCTGAAGACCCAGTACTTC	CASSQPGGLKTQYF
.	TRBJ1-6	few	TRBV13	TGTGCCAGCAGCTTAGGCCCGGGACTCGATAATTCACCCCTCCACTTT	CASSLGPGLDNSPLHF
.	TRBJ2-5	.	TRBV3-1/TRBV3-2	TGTGCCAGCTCCATGACCTTCCAAGAGACCCAGTACTTC	CASSMTFQETQYF
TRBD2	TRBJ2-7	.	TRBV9	TGTGCCAGCAGCGTAGAGATTAGCGGGGGGGAAGAGCAGTACTTC	CASSVEISGGEEQYF
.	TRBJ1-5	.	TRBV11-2	TGTGCCAGCAGCTCCGTAGGGGCCGGGGGAAATCAGCCCCAGCATTTT	CASSSVGAGGNQPQHF
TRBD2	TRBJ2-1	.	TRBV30	TGTGCCTGGAGTCAGCGGGGGGGCAGGAATGAGCAGTTCTTC	CAWSQRGGRNEQFF
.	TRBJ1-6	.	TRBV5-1	TGCGCCAGCAGCTTGGCTATGACGGATAAATCACCCCTCCACTTT	CASSLAMTDKSPLHF
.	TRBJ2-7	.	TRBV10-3	TGTGCCATCAGTGAGTTCGAGACATTTAGCGAGCAGTACTTC	CAISEFETFSEQYF
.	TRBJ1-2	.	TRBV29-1	TGCAGCGTTCAACCCCGGAACTATGGCTACACCTTC	CSVQPRNYGYTF
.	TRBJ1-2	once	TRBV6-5	TGTGCCAGCAGTTGGGGGGGATATGGCTACACCTTC	CASSWGGYGYTF
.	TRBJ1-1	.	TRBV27	TGTGCCAGCAGTCCCTACACGGCATCCATGAACACTGAAGCTTTCTTT	CASSPYTASMNTEAFF
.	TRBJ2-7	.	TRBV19	TGTGCCAGTAGTCCTTTAACTACCTCCTACGAGCAGTACTTC	CASSPLTTSYEQYF
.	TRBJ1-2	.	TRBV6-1	TGTGCCAGCAGTGAACCGGCAGGGATTGGCTACACCTTC	CASSEPAGIGYTF
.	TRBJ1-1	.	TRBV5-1	TGCGCCAGCGGACCGGGACTTGAGGGAACTGAAGCTTTCTTT	CASGPGLEGTEAFF
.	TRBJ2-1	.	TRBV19	TGTGCCAGTAGTACCGGGACCTACAATGAGCAGTTCTTC	CASSTGTYNEQFF
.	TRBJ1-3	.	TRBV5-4	TGTGCCAGCAGCTCCGGCGCACCCGGAAACACCATATATTTT	CASSSGAPGNTIYF
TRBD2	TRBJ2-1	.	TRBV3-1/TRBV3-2	TGTGCCAGCAGCCACACTAGCGGGAGCCTCGATGAGCAGTTCTTC	CASSHTSGSLDEQFF
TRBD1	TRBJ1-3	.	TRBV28	TGTGCCAGCAGTTTAGGGGGGACAGGGATACACACCATATATTTT	CASSLGGTGIHTIYF
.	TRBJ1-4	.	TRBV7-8	TGTGCCAGCAGCTTAAGTACAGCTCGGGCTAATGAAAAACTGTTTTTT	CASSLSTARANEKLFF
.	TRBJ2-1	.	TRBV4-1	TGCGCCAGCAGCCAACAAGGGCAGGGTTCCTACAATGAGCAGTTCTTC	CASSQQGQGSYNEQFF
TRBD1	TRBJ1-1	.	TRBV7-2	TGTGCCAGCAGCCCATCCCAGGGGGGCACTGAAGCTTTCTTT	CASSPSQGGTEAFF
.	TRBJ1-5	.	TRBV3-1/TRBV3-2	TGTGCCAGCAGCCAGGGTCAGATTTATCAGCCCCAGCATTTT	CASSQGQIYQPQHF
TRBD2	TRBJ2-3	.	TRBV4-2	TGTGCCAGCAGCCAAGATGGAACTAGCGGTAGCACAGATACGCAGTATTTT	CASSQDGTSGSTDTQYF
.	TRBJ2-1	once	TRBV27	TGTGCCAGCAGTTTACCGAGGGCCACCGTCAATGAGCAGTTCTTC	CASSLPRATVNEQFF
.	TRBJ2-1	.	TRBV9	TGTGCCAGCAGCGTTGGGGGGATTAATTACAATGAGCAGTTCTTC	CASSVGGINYNEQFF
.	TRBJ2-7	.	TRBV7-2	TGTGCCAGCAGCTTAGCGGGGTACCCCTACGAGCAGTACTTC	CASSLAGYPYEQYF
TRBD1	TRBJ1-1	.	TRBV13	TGTGCCAGCAGCCAGGGGGGAAATGAAGCTTTCTTT	CASSQGGNEAFF
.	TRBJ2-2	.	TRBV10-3	TGTGCCATCAGTGTACAGGGCAGCGGGGAGCTGTTTTTT	CAISVQGSGELFF
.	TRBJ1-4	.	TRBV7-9	TGTGCCAGCAGCGCTATACAGGGCACTAATGAAAAACTGTTTTTT	CASSAIQGTNEKLFF
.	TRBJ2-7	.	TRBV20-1	TGCAGTGCTAGTGCCGGGACCAGCTCCTACGAGCAGTACTTC	CSASAGTSSYEQYF
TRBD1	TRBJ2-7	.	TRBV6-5	TGTGCCAGCAGTTACCTGGGGACAGATATTTACGAGCAGTACTTC	CASSYLGTDIYEQYF
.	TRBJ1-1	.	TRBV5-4	TGTGCCAGCAGCTTGGCCAAAGTTCTGAACACTGAAGCTTTCTTT	CASSLAKVLNTEAFF